This T cell receptor beta chain stems from a study of cytomegalovirus exposure and HLA in healthy donors. Findings of the study overall: One cluster of highly shared sequence variants probably arose as a sequencing artifact. A later analysis showed that HLA-associated TCR beta chains had undergone more clonal expansion than equally common others. V- and J-gene trimming of TCR beta was linked (in a later analysis) to a missense DCLRE1C variant.

Germline V gene sequence: CDR1 SGHNT, CDR2 YYREEE (reference sequence). CDR3 size: 13 residues. The V end lost 4 bases, the J end lost 0 bases, and 8 bases lay between the germline ends. About this clone: Its antigen is currently unknown. Other DNA sequences in the same sample also yield this CDR3.

The primer mix had 60 Vbeta and 13 Jbeta primers. The protocol was immunoSEQ multiplex PCR, while the TCRdb copy is restricted to in-frame clones and leaves out a portion. The table for this sample gives about 200,000 clones. The J gene is TRBJ2-7, the V gene TRBV5-4; D gene ambiguous. The sequence came from a man in his thirties or forties in good health and CMV-seronegative. Sample: PBMCs. The CDR3, as DNA: TGTGCCAGCAGCCCCACGAGCTCCTACGAGCAGTACTTC. Its protein is CASSPTSSYEQYF.